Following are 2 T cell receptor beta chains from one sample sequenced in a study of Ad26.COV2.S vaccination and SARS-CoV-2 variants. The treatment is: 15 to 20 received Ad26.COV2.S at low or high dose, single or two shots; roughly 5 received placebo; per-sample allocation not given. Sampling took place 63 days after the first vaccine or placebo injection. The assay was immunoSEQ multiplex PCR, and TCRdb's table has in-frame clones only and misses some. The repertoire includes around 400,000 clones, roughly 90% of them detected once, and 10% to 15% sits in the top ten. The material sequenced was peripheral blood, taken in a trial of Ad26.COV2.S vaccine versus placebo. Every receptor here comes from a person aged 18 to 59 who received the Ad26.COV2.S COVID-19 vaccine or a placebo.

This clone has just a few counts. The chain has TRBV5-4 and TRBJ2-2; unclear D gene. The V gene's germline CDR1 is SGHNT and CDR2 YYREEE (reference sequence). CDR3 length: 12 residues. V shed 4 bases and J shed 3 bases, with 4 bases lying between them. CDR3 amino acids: CASSLYTGELFF. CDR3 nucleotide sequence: TGTGCCAGCAGCCTCTACACCGGGGAGCTGTTTTTT.

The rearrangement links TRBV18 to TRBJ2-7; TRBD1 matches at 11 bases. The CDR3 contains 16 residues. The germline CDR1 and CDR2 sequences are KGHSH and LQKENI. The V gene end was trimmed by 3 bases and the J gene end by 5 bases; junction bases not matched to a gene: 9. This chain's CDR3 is CASSPLPGQGVHEQYF. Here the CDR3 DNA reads TGTGCCAGCTCACCTCTTCCGGGACAGGGGGTCCACGAGCAGTACTTC. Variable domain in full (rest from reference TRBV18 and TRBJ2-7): NAGVMQNPRHLVRRRGQEARLRCSPMKGHSHVYWYRQLPEEGLKFMVYLQKENIIDESGMPKERFSAEFPKEGPSILRIQQVVRGDSAAYFCASSPLPGQGVHEQYFGPGTRLTVT.